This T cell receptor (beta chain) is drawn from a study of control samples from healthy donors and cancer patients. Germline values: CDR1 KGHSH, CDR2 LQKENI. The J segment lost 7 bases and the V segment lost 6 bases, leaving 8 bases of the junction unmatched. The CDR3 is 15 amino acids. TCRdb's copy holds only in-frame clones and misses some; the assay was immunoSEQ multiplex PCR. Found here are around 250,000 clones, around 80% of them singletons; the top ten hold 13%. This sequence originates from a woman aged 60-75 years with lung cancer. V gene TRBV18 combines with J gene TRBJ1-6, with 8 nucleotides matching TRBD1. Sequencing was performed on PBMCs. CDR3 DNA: TGTGCCAGCTCCCGGGACAGGCCGAGGAATTCACCCCTCCACTTT. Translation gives CASSRDRPRNSPLHF.